This entry is about one T cell receptor (beta chain). What it binds is unknown. This sample was included in a study of lymphopenia after photon versus proton radiotherapy. The CDR3 runs to 12 residues. CDR1 and CDR2 from the germline V gene are SGHAT and FQNNGV. The V and J ends lost 11 bases and 7 bases respectively, with 16 bases between them. TCRdb keeps only in-frame clones here, not all; method: immunoSEQ multiplex PCR. Of under 20,000 clones in the sample, 92% were seen once. The study's findings and limits: Only patients who died were analyzed for survival; proton advantage is unproven. Relative stability marked proton patients; photon patients lost diversity and naive cells.

Sequencing was performed on peripheral blood, taken from a patient treated with photon-based radiotherapy. The sequence derives from a woman in her thirties or forties with cholangiocarcinoma. The chain carries TRBV11-2 and TRBJ2-3; TRBD1 or TRBD2 may be the D gene (5 bases each). The CDR3 bases are TGTGCCTCCTCCGGGACCCTCTATACGCAGTATTTT. Protein product: CASSGTLYTQYF. The full variable domain, completed using reference TRBV11-2 and TRBJ2-3, is EAGVAQSPRYKIIEKRQSVAFWCNPISGHATLYWYQQILGQGPKLLIQFQNNGVVDDSQLPKDRFSAERLKGVDSTLKIQPAKLEDSAVYLCASSGTLYTQYFGPGTRLTVL.